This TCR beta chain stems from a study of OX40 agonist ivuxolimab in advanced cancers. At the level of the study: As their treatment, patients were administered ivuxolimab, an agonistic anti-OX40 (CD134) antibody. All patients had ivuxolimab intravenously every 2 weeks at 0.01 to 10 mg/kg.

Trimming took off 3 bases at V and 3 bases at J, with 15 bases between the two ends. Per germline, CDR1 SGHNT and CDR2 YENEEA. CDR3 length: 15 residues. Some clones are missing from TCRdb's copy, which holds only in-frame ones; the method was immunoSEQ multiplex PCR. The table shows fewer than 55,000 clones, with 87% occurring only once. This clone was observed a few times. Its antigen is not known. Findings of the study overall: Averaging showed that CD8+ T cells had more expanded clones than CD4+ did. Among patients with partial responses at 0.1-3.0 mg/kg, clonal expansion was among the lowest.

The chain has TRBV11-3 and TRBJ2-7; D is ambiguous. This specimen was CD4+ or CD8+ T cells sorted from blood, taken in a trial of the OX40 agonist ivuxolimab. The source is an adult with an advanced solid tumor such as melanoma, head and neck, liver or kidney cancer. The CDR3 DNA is TGTGCCAGCAGCTTTTTCACCGGCAGTTTCTACGAGCAGTACGTC. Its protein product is CASSFFTGSFYEQYV.